This T cell receptor beta chain came from a study of PD-L1 blockade in urothelial cancer (dated by TCRdb to 2015 to 2018). Broadly, across the study: All patients started therapy in the mid-2010s and received atezolizumab 1,200 mg intravenously every 3 weeks. About 85% of the 29 patients were identified as males with urothelial cancer of bladder origin, and a prior smoking history was reported by 18 of 29 patients. Patients had an ECOG performance status of 0 or 1 and had received between 0 and 3 prior chemotherapy regimens. Blood samples were analyzed at two time points: 3 weeks after treatment start (second dose) and 6 weeks after treatment start. Blood samples gave median yields of around 150,000 T cells and 80,000 or so unique TCRs, along with a median clonality of around 0.08. The study, an exploratory multi-omic analysis, examined somatic, immune and clinical correlates of response to PD-L1 blockade with atezolizumab in urothelial cancer. TCR sequencing covered pretreatment tumor samples and matched, serially collected peripheral blood taken before and after atezolizumab treatment. Durable clinical benefit was defined as a progression-free survival longer than 6 months, and TCR features were additionally tested against progression-free survival and overall survival. In the same patients, pretreatment tumors underwent whole exome sequencing and RNA sequencing in addition to TCR sequencing. About 10 patients achieved durable clinical benefit and 15 to 20 did not. Pretreatment blood TCR-seq was available for around 29 patients, at least one posttreatment blood collection was obtained for approximately 25 patients, and tumor TCR-seq was available for approximately 25 patients. What the work shows at the level of the full study, not this receptor alone: A pretreatment peripheral blood TCR clonality below the median was linked to improved progression-free and overall survival. Greater expansion of tumor-associated TCR clones in peripheral blood 3 weeks after the start of treatment was observed in patients with durable benefit (n of about 20, p = 0.022). Because the sample size was small (n ≈ 30) and many exploratory analyses were performed, the results are intended to be hypothesis-generating.

The label giving this sample's time point can be read as: pretreatment peripheral blood. The cohort comprised fewer than 35 patients with locally advanced or metastatic urothelial carcinoma treated at Memorial Sloan Kettering on a trial protocol. Peripheral blood mononuclear cells were collected from each patient pretreatment and during treatment, giving between 1 and 8 total time points per patient. The Qiagen DNeasy Blood extraction kit was used to purify genomic DNA from total PBMCs and tumor samples. PBMCs were collected pretreatment and during treatment, and were isolated and stored as previously described. This clone was found a few times. Its antigen has not been determined. Qualities for individual bases were not recorded, and no much larger clone is one base off. Synthetic TCR analog templates were spiked into each PCR so that absolute template abundance could be estimated from read counts. The immunoSEQ assay used bias-controlled V and J gene primers to amplify TCRbeta CDR3 regions from genomic DNA. Rearranged TCRbeta segments were sequenced at approximately 20X coverage. The paper's processing steps were these. Clustering was used to correct sequencing errors, and CDR3s were annotated against IMGT to assign V, D and J genes. Only productive TCRbeta rearrangements were used in downstream analyses, excluding out-of-frame or stop-codon sequences. To compute clonality, Shannon entropy was normalized by the log of the number of unique productive sequences and then subtracted from one. Fisher's exact test with Benjamini-Hochberg correction, at a threshold of adjusted p below 0.01, was used to find clones that differed between time points or between blood and tumor. TCRdb obtained this table from immuneACCESS and retained in-frame rearrangements with V and J assigned. These tables miss some clones; where compared with another copy, unresolved V genes account for less than half of the shortfall, and the remainder is unexplained. V and J calls and clone size are as listed in that table; D and trimming were resolved from the DNA. The sample table holds 40,000 to 60,000 clones, of which 80% to 90% were seen once. The ten largest clones take up more than 3% of the sample.

The germline V and J ends show losses of 4 bases and 5 bases respectively, and no gene match explains 3 bases of the junction. Including cysteine and phenylalanine, the CDR3 has 15 amino acids. Only the CDR3 DNA is retained, 45 bases long and in frame from the first base. The germline V gene encodes CDR1 MNHEY and CDR2 SMNVEV (reference sequence). Sequences were derived from PBMCs, sampled around atezolizumab (anti-PD-L1) treatment. The receptor chain draws on TRBV27 and TRBJ1-6; TRBD1 aligns with 9 central bases. The sequence derives from a man between 70 and 80 years old with urothelial cancer. The DNA sequence is TGTGCCAGCAGTTCACGACAGGGGGATAATTCACCCCTCCACTTT. Protein translation: CASSSRQGDNSPLHF.